This T cell receptor (beta chain) comes out of a study of cytomegalovirus exposure and HLA in healthy donors. The PCR was carried out with 60 Vbeta primers and 13 Jbeta primers. Method: immunoSEQ multiplex PCR; TCRdb's copy keeps in-frame clones and lacks some. The sample holds 180,000 or so clones, roughly three quarters seen once. Note on this clone: Its specificity is unknown.

Points from the study as a whole: CMV serostatus stood as the only immune exposure information on hand. Presence/absence analyses treated sequencing depth as roughly uniform across donors.

The CDR3 runs to 15 residues. CDR1 is SGDLS, CDR2 YYNGEE, per germline. V was pared by 4 bases and J by 3 bases, with 15 bases between. Sequencing input: PBMCs. The rearrangement uses TRBV9 and TRBJ2-3, with a possible D match to TRBD1 (6 bases). The clonotype originates from a woman under 40 in good health and CMV-seropositive. CDR3 residues: CASSLVQGWTDTQYF. CDR3 DNA: TGTGCCAGCAGCCTAGTACAGGGTTGGACAGATACGCAGTATTTT.